Shown below are 22 T cell receptor beta chains from a single sample sequenced in a study of CXCR3-negative and CXCR3-positive naive CD8 T cells (dated by TCRdb to the late 2010s). The paper's findings and limits, for the study overall: TRB CDR3s from CXCR3-positive naive cells showed higher hydrophobicity (lower Kidera factor 4), lower energy, and higher strength and volume indices than CXCR3-negative naive cells.

Their antigens remain unidentified. Sequencing took place on a NextSeq 550. The Human TCR Profiling Kit (MiLaboratory) was used to prepare UMI-labeled 5' RACE TRB cDNA libraries. TCRdb reanalyzed the reads, keeping one entry per CDR3 protein sequence and omitting DNA. The data table for this sample lists about 5,700 distinct CDR3 sequences. The ten largest make up 1.5% to 2% of the sample. The sequenced material came from naive CXCR3+ CD8+ T cells from blood. The sample's cell subset or site label is to be understood as: CD45RO-CCR7+CD27+CD95- naive CD8+ T cells expressing CXCR3 (TNR3+). These receptors came from a human donor in good health. Some clones in this sample may be carry-over from other donors' samples.

Considering frequency, this clonotype is medium-sized. The chain recombines TRBV7-9 with TRBJ2-7; the TRBD2 assignment by TCRdb is unverifiable without DNA. There are 15 residues in the CDR3. CDR1 SEHNR and CDR2 FQNEAQ come from the germline V gene (reference sequence). The CDR3 reads CASSSLQSEGYEQYF.

V is TRBV4-1 and J is TRBJ2-7; the D call of TRBD1 rests on TCRdb alone, since no DNA is present to check it. The germline V gene encodes CDR1 MGHRA and CDR2 YSYEKL. CDR3 length: 14 residues. This CDR3 is CASSQGGGAYEQYF.

The rearrangement links TRBV29-1 to TRBJ2-7; TCRdb reports TRBD2, a call that lacks DNA to check it against. The germline V gene has CDR1 SQVTM and CDR2 ANQGSEA. There are 14 residues in the CDR3. The CDR3 loop reads CSVEGFGRQDEQYF.

Considering frequency, this clonotype is medium-sized. V and J are TRBV3-1 and TRBJ1-1. Germline V lookup: CDR1 LGHDT, CDR2 YNNKEL (reference sequence). The CDR3 runs to 15 residues. This chain's CDR3 is CASSPFGAQPPEAFF.

This clonotype shows up as medium-sized by frequency. The rearrangement joins TRBV12-3 or TRBV12-4 to TRBJ2-1. The CDR3 contains 12 residues. The CDR3 is CASSFSGFEQFF.

This clonotype registers medium-sized by frequency. CDR3 sequence reads: CASTLDGSQYF. The chain links TRBV12-3 or TRBV12-4 to TRBJ2-5; no DNA is available, so the TRBD1 call from TCRdb remains unchecked. The CDR3 loop spans 11 amino acids.

The chain uses TRBV2 and TRBJ2-3; TCRdb's D call of TRBD2 is untestable without DNA. This CDR3 is 16 amino acids long. CDR1 is SNHLY, CDR2 FYNNEI, per germline. The CDR3 loop reads CASSEYLAGDTDTQYF.

V gene TRBV20-1 combines with J gene TRBJ1-2. There are 11 residues in the CDR3. Germline V gene sequence: CDR1 DFQATT, CDR2 SNEGSKA (reference sequence). The CDR3 loop is CSAREGYDYTF.

This clonotype is medium-sized by frequency. J is TRBJ1-2 and V is TRBV12-3 or TRBV12-4; TCRdb's D gene call, TRBD1, goes unchecked for lack of DNA. The CDR3 has 12 amino acids. CDR3 amino acids: CASSLGQYGYTF.

The chain links TRBV7-2 to TRBJ2-7; the TCRdb D gene call, TRBD1, has no DNA to confirm it. The CDR3 length is 13 residues. The V gene's germline CDR1 is SGHTA and CDR2 FQGNSA. The CDR3 sequence: CASSPLDSYEQYF.

The gene calls are TRBV27 and TRBJ1-5; no DNA is available, so the TRBD1 call from TCRdb remains unchecked. The CDR3 totals 15 residues. In germline, CDR1 is MNHEY, CDR2 SMNVEV (reference sequence). CDR3 amino acids: CASSLSWTGEIPQHF.

CDR3 protein: CSVRPSGSYRQFF. The rearrangement uses TRBV29-1 and TRBJ2-1; TCRdb reports TRBD2, a call that lacks DNA to check it against. The CDR3 sequence is 13 residues long. The V gene's germline CDR1 is SQVTM and CDR2 ANQGSEA.

Frequency places this clonotype as medium-sized. This sequence joins TRBV20-1 and TRBJ1-1; TCRdb names TRBD1, which stays unverified in the absence of DNA. CDR3 length: 15 residues. In germline, CDR1 is DFQATT, CDR2 SNEGSKA (reference sequence). CDR3 amino acids: CSARPYGGGHTEAFF.

CDR3 loop: CASSPPDTQYF. V usage is TRBV7-2 and J usage is TRBJ2-3. The germline CDR1 and CDR2 sequences are SGHTA and FQGNSA. CDR3 size: 11 residues. Complete variable domain (other parts from reference TRBV7-2 and TRBJ2-3): GAGVSQSPSNKVTEKGKDVELRCDPISGHTALYWYRQSLGQGLEFLIYFQGNSAPDKSGLPSDRFSAERTGGSVSTLTIQRTQQEDSAVYLCASSPPDTQYFGPGTRLTVL.

This clonotype registers medium-sized by frequency. V usage is TRBV29-1 and J usage is TRBJ2-1; lacking DNA, the TRBD1 call made by TCRdb goes unchecked. Germline CDR1 is SQVTM and CDR2 is ANQGSEA. The CDR3 loop spans 13 amino acids. CDR3 sequence: CSVEGGDYNEQFF.

Its frequency marks this clonotype as medium-sized. This chain uses TRBV6-6 with TRBJ2-5. Germline assignment: CDR1 MNHNY and CDR2 SVGAGI (reference sequence). The CDR3 consists of 12 residues. CDR3 protein: CASSLYQETQYF.

The chain combines TRBV29-1 with TRBJ2-2; TCRdb's D call, TRBD1, is unchecked because there is no DNA. Germline CDR1 SQVTM, CDR2 ANQGSEA. The CDR3 sequence is 12 residues long. CDR3 sequence: CSVESGAGELFF.

Judged by frequency, this clonotype is medium-sized (0.01 to 0.1%). V usage is TRBV14 and J usage is TRBJ1-1. CDR3 length: 15 residues. CDR1 and CDR2 from the germline V gene are SGHDN and FVKESK. The CDR3 loop is CASSQEVRRNTEAFF.

The chain has TRBV2 and TRBJ2-3. The CDR3 sequence is 15 residues long. CDR1 and CDR2 (germline): SNHLY, FYNNEI. The CDR3 sequence is CASRNPLSSTDTQYF.

This clonotype ranks as medium-sized in terms of frequency. The chain has TRBV29-1 and TRBJ2-7. This CDR3 region has 14 residues. Germline lookup yields CDR1 SQVTM and CDR2 ANQGSEA. The CDR3 loop is CSVEGARSSYEQYF.

The rearrangement links TRBV20-1 to TRBJ2-7; TCRdb names TRBD2, which stays unverified in the absence of DNA. CDR1 is DFQATT and CDR2 is SNEGSKA in the germline V gene (reference sequence). The CDR3 covers 14 residues. The CDR3 reads CSVIDGSGVYEQYF.

This clonotype is medium-sized by frequency. CDR3 in amino acids: CASSLQSLEGGHIQYF. The chain recombines TRBV7-2 with TRBJ2-4. Germline V gives CDR1 SGHTA, CDR2 FQGNSA. The CDR3 runs 16 residues. The full variable domain, in which reference TRBV7-2 and TRBJ2-4 provide the parts outside the CDR3, is GAGVSQSPSNKVTEKGKDVELRCDPISGHTALYWYRQSLGQGLEFLIYFQGNSAPDKSGLPSDRFSAERTGGSVSTLTIQRTQQEDSAVYLCASSLQSLEGGHIQYFGAGTRLSVL.